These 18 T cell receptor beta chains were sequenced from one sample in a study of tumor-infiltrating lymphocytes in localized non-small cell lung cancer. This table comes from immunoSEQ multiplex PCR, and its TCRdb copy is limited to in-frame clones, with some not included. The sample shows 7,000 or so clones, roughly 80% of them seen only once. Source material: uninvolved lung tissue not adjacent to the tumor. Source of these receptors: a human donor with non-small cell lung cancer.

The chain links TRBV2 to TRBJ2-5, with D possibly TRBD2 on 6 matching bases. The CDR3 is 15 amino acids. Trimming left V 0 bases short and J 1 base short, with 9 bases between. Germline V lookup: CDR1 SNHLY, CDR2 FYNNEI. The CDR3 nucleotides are TGTGCCAGCAGTGAAGCAGCGGGCTTCCAAGAGACCCAGTACTTC. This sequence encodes CASSEAAGFQETQYF.

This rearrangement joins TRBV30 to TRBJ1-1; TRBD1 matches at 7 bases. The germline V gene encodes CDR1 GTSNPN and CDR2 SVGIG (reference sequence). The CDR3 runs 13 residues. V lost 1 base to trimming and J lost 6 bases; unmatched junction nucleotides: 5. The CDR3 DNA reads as TGTGCCTGGAGTGGAACAGGGGTTGCTGAAGCTTTCTTT. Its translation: CAWSGTGVAEAFF.

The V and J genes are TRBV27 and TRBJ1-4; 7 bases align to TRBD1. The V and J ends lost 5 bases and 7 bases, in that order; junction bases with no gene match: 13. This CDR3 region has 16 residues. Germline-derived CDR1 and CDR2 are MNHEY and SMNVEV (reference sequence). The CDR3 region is CASSPGTQGRSEKLFF. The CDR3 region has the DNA TGTGCCAGCAGTCCCGGGACACAGGGGCGGAGTGAAAAACTGTTTTTT.

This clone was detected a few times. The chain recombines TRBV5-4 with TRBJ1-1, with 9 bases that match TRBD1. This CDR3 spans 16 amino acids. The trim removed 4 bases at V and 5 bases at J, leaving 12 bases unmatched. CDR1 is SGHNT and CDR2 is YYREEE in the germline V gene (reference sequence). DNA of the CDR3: TGTGCCAGCAGCCCGGACAGGGGCCTAGGGGGTACTGAAGCTTTCTTT. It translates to CASSPDRGLGGTEAFF.

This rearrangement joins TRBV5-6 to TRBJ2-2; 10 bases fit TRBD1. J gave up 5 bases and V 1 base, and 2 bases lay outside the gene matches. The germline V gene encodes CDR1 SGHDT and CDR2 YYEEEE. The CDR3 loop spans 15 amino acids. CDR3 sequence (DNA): TGTGCCAGCAGCTTGCGGGACAGGGGTACCGGGGAGCTGTTTTTT. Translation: CASSLRDRGTGELFF. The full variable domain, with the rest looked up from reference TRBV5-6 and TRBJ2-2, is DAGVTQSPTHLIKTRGQQVTLRCSPKSGHDTVSWYQQALGQGPQFIFQYYEEEERQRGNFPDRFSGHQFPNYSSELNVNALLLGDSALYLCASSLRDRGTGELFFGEGSRLTVL.

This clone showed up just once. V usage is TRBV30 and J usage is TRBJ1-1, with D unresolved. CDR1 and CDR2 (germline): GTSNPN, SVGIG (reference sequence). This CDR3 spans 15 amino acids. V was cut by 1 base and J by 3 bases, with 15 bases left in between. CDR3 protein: CAWSEGQAVDTEAFF. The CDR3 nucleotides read TGTGCCTGGAGTGAGGGTCAGGCGGTGGACACTGAAGCTTTCTTT.

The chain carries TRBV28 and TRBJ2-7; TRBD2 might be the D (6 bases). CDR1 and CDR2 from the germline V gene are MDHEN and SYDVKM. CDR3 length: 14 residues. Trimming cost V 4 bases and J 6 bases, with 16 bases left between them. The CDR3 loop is CASSSGDRAGEQYF. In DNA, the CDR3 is TGTGCCAGCAGTTCGGGGGACCGAGCGGGCGAGCAGTACTTC.

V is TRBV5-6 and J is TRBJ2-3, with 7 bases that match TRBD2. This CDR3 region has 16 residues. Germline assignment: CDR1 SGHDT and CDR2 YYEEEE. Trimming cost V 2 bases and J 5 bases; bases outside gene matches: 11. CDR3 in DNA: TGTGCCAGCAGCTTCCTAGGCGGGGGAGGGCTAGATACGCAGTATTTT. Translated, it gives CASSFLGGGGLDTQYF.

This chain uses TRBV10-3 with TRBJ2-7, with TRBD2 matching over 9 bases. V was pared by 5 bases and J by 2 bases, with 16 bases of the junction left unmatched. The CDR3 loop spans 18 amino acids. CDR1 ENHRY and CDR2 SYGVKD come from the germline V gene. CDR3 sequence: CAISTLTSGVSPPYEQYF. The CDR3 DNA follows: TGTGCCATCAGTACCTTGACTAGCGGAGTCAGCCCACCCTACGAGCAGTACTTC.

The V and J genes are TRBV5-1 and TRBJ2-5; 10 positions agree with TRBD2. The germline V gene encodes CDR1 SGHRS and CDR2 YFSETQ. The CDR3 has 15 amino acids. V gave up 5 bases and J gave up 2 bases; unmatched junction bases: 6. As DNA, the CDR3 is TGCGCCAGCAGTACGACTAGCGGGCGTCAAGAGACCCAGTACTTC. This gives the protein CASSTTSGRQETQYF.

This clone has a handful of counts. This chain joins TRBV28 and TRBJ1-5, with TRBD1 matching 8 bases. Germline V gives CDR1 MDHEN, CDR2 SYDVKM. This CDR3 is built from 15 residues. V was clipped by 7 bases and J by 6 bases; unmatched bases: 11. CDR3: CASTTDGTGIQPQHF. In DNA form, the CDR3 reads TGTGCCAGCACGACCGACGGGACAGGTATTCAGCCCCAGCATTTT.

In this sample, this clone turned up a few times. CDR3 protein: CASSPDGQGIKEAFF. In DNA, the CDR3 is TGTGCCAGCAGCCCGGATGGACAGGGGATAAAGGAAGCTTTCTTT. The rearrangement joins TRBV7-3 to TRBJ1-1; 9 bases map to TRBD1. The CDR3 is 15 amino acids. CDR1 and CDR2 from the germline V gene are SGHTA and FQGTGA. V gave up 5 bases and J gave up 8 bases; unmatched junction bases: 12.

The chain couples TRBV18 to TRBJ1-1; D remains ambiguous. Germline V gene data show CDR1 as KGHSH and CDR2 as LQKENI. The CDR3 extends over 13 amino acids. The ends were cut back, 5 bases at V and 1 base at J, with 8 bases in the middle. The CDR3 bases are TGTGCCAGCTCAAACCAGGCGAACACTGAAGCTTTCTTT. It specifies CASSNQANTEAFF.

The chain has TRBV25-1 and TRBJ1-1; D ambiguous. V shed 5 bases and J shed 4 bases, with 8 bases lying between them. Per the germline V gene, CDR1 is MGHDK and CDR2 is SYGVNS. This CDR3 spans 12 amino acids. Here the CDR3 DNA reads TGTGCCAGCAGTAGAGGAAGCACTGAAGCTTTCTTT. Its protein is CASSRGSTEAFF. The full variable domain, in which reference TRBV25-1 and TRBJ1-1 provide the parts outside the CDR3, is EADIYQTPRYLVIGTGKKITLECSQTMGHDKMYWYQQDPGMELHLIHYSYGVNSTEKGDLSSESTVSRIRTEHFPLTLESARPSHTSQYLCASSRGSTEAFFGQGTRLTVV.

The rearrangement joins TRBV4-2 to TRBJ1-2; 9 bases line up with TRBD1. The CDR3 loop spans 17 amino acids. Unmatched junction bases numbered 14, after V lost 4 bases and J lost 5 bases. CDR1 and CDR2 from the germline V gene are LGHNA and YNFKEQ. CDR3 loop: CASSRAENDRGGYGYTF. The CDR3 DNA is TGTGCCAGCAGCCGGGCGGAAAACGACAGGGGGGGATATGGCTACACCTTC.

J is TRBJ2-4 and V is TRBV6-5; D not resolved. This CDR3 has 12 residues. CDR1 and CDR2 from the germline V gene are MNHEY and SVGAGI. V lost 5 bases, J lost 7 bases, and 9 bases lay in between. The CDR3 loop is CASSPLGNIQYF. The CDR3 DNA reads TGTGCCAGCAGTCCTTTGGGGAACATTCAGTACTTC.

The CDR3 reads CAWKGQGETYEQYF. CDR3 DNA: TGTGCCTGGAAGGGACAGGGGGAAACCTACGAGCAGTACTTC. The V call is TRBV30, the J call TRBJ2-7; 11 bases are a match to TRBD1. In germline, CDR1 is GTSNPN, CDR2 SVGIG (reference sequence). The CDR3 consists of 14 residues. Unmatched junction bases numbered 4, after V lost 4 bases and J lost 2 bases. The full variable domain, completed using reference TRBV30 and TRBJ2-7, is SQTIHQWPATLVQPVGSPLSLECTVEGTSNPNLYWYRQAAGRGLQLLFYSVGIGQISSEVPQNLSASRPQDRQFILSSKKLLLSDSGFYLCAWKGQGETYEQYFGPGTRLTVT.

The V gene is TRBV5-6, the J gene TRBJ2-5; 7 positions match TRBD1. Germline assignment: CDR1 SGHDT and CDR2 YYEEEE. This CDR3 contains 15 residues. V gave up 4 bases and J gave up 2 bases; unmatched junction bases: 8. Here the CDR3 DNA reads TGTGCCAGCAGCCTACTTAGGGACAGACAAGAGACCCAGTACTTC. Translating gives CASSLLRDRQETQYF.